The 24 T cell receptor beta chains given below trace back to one sample, sequenced in a study of blood T cell repertoires in COVID-19. Profiling relied on immunoSEQ multiplex PCR, and the TCRdb table lists in-frame clones only, not all of them. The sample lists about 200,000 clones, 70% to 90% occurring once. Sequenced input: peripheral blood. The receptors shown here come from a human donor in a cohort sampled during active COVID-19.

The rearrangement joins TRBV15 to TRBJ1-6; no definite D call. This CDR3 region has 18 residues. Trimming removed 0 bases from V and 7 bases from J, with 19 bases in between. The V gene's germline CDR1 is LNHNV and CDR2 YYDKDF (reference sequence). The CDR3 DNA reads as TGTGCCACCAGCAGAGAGGTGGCAGGTCCGGATGTAAATTCACCCCTCCACTTT. This sequence encodes CATSREVAGPDVNSPLHF.

V usage is TRBV6-6 and J usage is TRBJ2-4, with D unresolved. Per germline, CDR1 MNHNY and CDR2 SVGAGI (reference sequence). The CDR3 is made up of 11 amino acids. The ends were cut back, 5 bases at V and 8 bases at J, with 7 bases in the middle. The CDR3 spells CASSPQYIQYF. The CDR3, as DNA: TGTGCCAGCAGTCCCCAGTACATTCAGTACTTC.

The chain is built from TRBV19 and TRBJ1-1; D is uncertain. Germline V gene sequence: CDR1 LNHDA, CDR2 SQIVND (reference sequence). The CDR3 length is 13 residues. V was shortened by 5 bases and J by 1 base, with 8 bases between the two germline ends. The CDR3 DNA is TGTGCCAGTAGTTTGAAGAGGAACACTGAAGCTTTCTTT. This codes for CASSLKRNTEAFF.

This chain connects TRBV4-1 to TRBJ2-2; 9 bases agree with TRBD2. CDR1 is MGHRA, CDR2 YSYEKL, per germline. The CDR3 contains 17 residues. The J segment lost 6 bases and the V segment lost 5 bases, leaving 13 bases of the junction unmatched. CDR3 sequence: CASSSRWAGGPAGELFF. The CDR3 coding sequence is TGCGCCAGCAGCTCCCGGTGGGCGGGGGGGCCGGCCGGGGAGCTGTTTTTT.

The V call is TRBV19, the J call TRBJ2-3; tentatively, D is TRBD2 (6 bases). Looked up from germline, CDR1 is LNHDA and CDR2 is SQIVND (reference sequence). The CDR3 runs to 14 residues. The V end lost 3 bases, the J end lost 2 bases, and 9 bases lay between the germline ends. The CDR3 loop reads CASSIGGATDTQYF. The CDR3 DNA follows: TGTGCCAGTAGTATCGGGGGAGCCACAGATACGCAGTATTTT.

The chain couples TRBV6-4 to TRBJ2-1; the D is unclear. V dropped 5 bases and J dropped 5 bases, with 13 bases sitting between them. The germline V gene encodes CDR1 MRHNA and CDR2 SNTAGT. The CDR3 is 14 amino acids. This chain's CDR3 is CASSSIYADNEQFF. As DNA, the CDR3 is TGTGCCAGCAGTTCCATCTACGCTGACAATGAGCAGTTCTTC.

The table lists this clone with a few counts. The rearrangement joins TRBV6-5 to TRBJ2-1; 8 bases are a match to TRBD2. The CDR3 covers 15 residues. The germline V gene encodes CDR1 MNHEY and CDR2 SVGAGI. J was trimmed by 4 bases and V by 6 bases; bases with no gene match: 8. Here the CDR3 DNA reads TGTGCCAGCAGCATACTAGCGGACCTATACAATGAGCAGTTCTTC. This sequence encodes CASSILADLYNEQFF.

The J gene is TRBJ2-5, the V gene TRBV4-2, with 9 bases lining up with TRBD2. The germline gives CDR1 LGHNA, CDR2 YNFKEQ. Trimming removed 0 bases from V and 5 bases from J; junction bases left unmatched: 7. This CDR3 is built from 16 residues. The CDR3 sequence: CASSQDGAGGGETQYF. Written as DNA, the CDR3 is TGTGCCAGCAGCCAAGATGGAGCGGGAGGAGGGGAGACCCAGTACTTC.

The chain is built from TRBV5-1 and TRBJ1-6; D uncertain. Trimming shortened V by 0 bases and J by 5 bases, and 9 bases separated the two germline ends. Per germline, CDR1 SGHRS and CDR2 YFSETQ. There are 15 residues in the CDR3. The CDR3 loop is CASSLVQDNNSPLHF. The CDR3 nucleotides read TGCGCCAGCAGCTTGGTTCAGGATAATAATTCACCCCTCCACTTT.

The chain employs TRBV19 and TRBJ2-1; 12 bases line up with TRBD2. CDR1 is LNHDA, CDR2 SQIVND, per germline (reference sequence). CDR3 length equals 16 residues. Germline trimming cut 5 bases from V and 5 bases from J; bases unmatched to any gene: 7. Written as DNA, the CDR3 is TGTGCCAGTAGTCCCCGACTAGCGGGAGACCACAATGAGCAGTTCTTC. The encoded protein is CASSPRLAGDHNEQFF.

The chain is built from TRBV5-5 and TRBJ2-7, with TRBD1 identical over 10 bases. This CDR3 contains 14 residues. V shed 5 bases, J shed 2 bases, and the junction held 4 bases outside the gene matches. In germline, CDR1 is SGHKS, CDR2 YYEKEE (reference sequence). CDR3 in DNA: TGTGCCAGCAGGTGGGGACAGGGGACCTACGAGCAGTACTTC. The encoded protein is CASRWGQGTYEQYF. Based on the CDR3 plus reference TRBV5-5 and TRBJ2-7, the full variable domain is DAGVTQSPTHLIKTRGQQVTLRCSPISGHKSVSWYQQVLGQGPQFIFQYYEKEERGRGNFPDRFSARQFPNYSSELNVNALLLGDSALYLCASRWGQGTYEQYFGPGTRLTVT.

The CDR3, as DNA: TGTGCCAGTGGACAGGGCACAGATACGCAGTATTTT. Encoded protein: CASGQGTDTQYF. This rearrangement joins TRBV7-8 to TRBJ2-3, with TRBD1 identical over 7 bases. The ends lost 9 bases at V and 1 base at J; junction bases unmatched: 1. This CDR3 is built from 12 residues. CDR1 is SGHVS and CDR2 is FQNEAQ in the germline V gene.

The V gene is TRBV9, the J gene TRBJ2-1, with D possibly TRBD2 on 5 matching bases. V was shortened by 0 bases and J by 0 bases, with 10 bases between the two germline ends. Per germline, CDR1 SGDLS and CDR2 YYNGEE. CDR3 length equals 16 residues. The CDR3 region has the DNA TGTGCCAGCAGCGTAGGCCGGGAAAGCTCCTACAATGAGCAGTTCTTC. Its protein product is CASSVGRESSYNEQFF. Full variable domain (missing parts from reference TRBV9 and TRBJ2-1): DSGVTQTPKHLITATGQRVTLRCSPRSGDLSVYWYQQSLDQGLQFLIQYYNGEERAKGNILERFSAQQFPDLHSELNLSSLELGDSALYFCASSVGRESSYNEQFFGPGTRLTVL.

The CDR3 DNA reads TGTGCCTGGAGTGCGGGGGCCCAGTACTTC. Translating it yields CAWSAGAQYF. The rearrangement joins TRBV30 to TRBJ2-5; perhaps TRBD2 as D (6 bases). The CDR3 length is 10 residues. V was trimmed by 1 base and J by 9 bases, leaving 6 bases between them. Germline V gives CDR1 GTSNPN, CDR2 SVGIG (reference sequence).

This chain links TRBV3-1 (or the pseudogene TRBV3-2) with TRBJ1-4, with 9 nucleotides matching TRBD1. The CDR3 contains 16 residues. J was trimmed by 6 bases and V by 4 bases; bases with no gene match: 9. The V gene's germline CDR1 is LGHDT and CDR2 YNNKEL (reference sequence). CDR3 protein: CASSPRDRAGDEKLFF. In DNA, the CDR3 is TGTGCCAGCAGCCCAAGGGACAGGGCCGGGGATGAAAAACTGTTTTTT.

In this sample, this clone turned up a few times. The chain joins TRBV7-2 to TRBJ1-2; TRBD1 aligns across 7 bases. CDR3 length: 15 amino acids. Germline CDR1 reads SGHTA; CDR2 reads FQGNSA. The V and J ends lost 2 bases and 7 bases, in that order; junction bases with no gene match: 10. The CDR3 sequence is CASSLRGQGVSGYTF. CDR3 nucleotides: TGTGCCAGCAGCTTAAGAGGGCAGGGGGTGAGTGGCTACACCTTC.

The CDR3 DNA sequence: TGTGCCAGCAGGATGACAGGGGGCAATGAAAAACTGTTTTTT. Translation: CASRMTGGNEKLFF. The V call is TRBV7-9, the J call TRBJ1-4; 10 positions match TRBD1. The CDR3 has 14 amino acids. V dropped 6 bases and J dropped 5; count of bases not matched to a gene: 3. Germline V gene lookup returns CDR1 SEHNR and CDR2 FQNEAQ (reference sequence). Complete variable domain (other parts from reference TRBV7-9 and TRBJ1-4): DTGVSQNPRHKITKRGQNVTFRCDPISEHNRLYWYRQTLGQGPEFLTYFQNEAQLEKSRLLSDRFSAERPKGSFSTLEIQRTEQGDSAMYLCASRMTGGNEKLFFGSGTQLSVL.

CDR3 sequence: CASSHDRAGEQFF. The CDR3 bases are TGTGCCAGCAGCCATGACAGGGCGGGTGAGCAGTTCTTC. This chain connects TRBV7-9 to TRBJ2-1, with 7 bases aligning to TRBD1. CDR1 is SEHNR, CDR2 FQNEAQ, per germline (reference sequence). The CDR3 loop spans 13 amino acids. V lost 5 bases and J lost 9; bases outside the gene matches: 7.

The V and J genes are TRBV9 and TRBJ1-4; D gene uncertain. Germline V gene data show CDR1 as SGDLS and CDR2 as YYNGEE. This CDR3 spans 14 amino acids. Trimming took 0 bases from V and 4 from J, leaving 7 bases between them. This chain's CDR3 is CASSVGQDNEKLFF. The CDR3 nucleotides are TGTGCCAGCAGCGTAGGGCAGGATAATGAAAAACTGTTTTTT.

The CDR3 region is CASSYDGHGYTF. CDR3 bases: TGTGCCAGCAGTTACGATGGCCACGGCTACACCTTC. The chain has TRBV6-6 and TRBJ1-2; the D is unclear. Trimming cost V 2 bases and J 8 bases, with 9 bases left between them. There are 12 residues in the CDR3. CDR1 MNHNY and CDR2 SVGAGI come from the germline V gene (reference sequence).

This sequence joins TRBV7-9 and TRBJ1-2; D may be TRBD1 (6 bases). CDR1 is SEHNR, CDR2 FQNEAQ, per germline (reference sequence). Trimming took 5 bases from V and 8 from J, leaving 21 bases between them. There are 15 residues in the CDR3. Here the CDR3 DNA reads TGTGCCAGCAGCCCGTCGGCAGGTACAGGGAAGGGCTACACCTTC. This translates into CASSPSAGTGKGYTF. Filled out from reference TRBV7-9 and TRBJ1-2, the complete variable domain reads DTGVSQNPRHKITKRGQNVTFRCDPISEHNRLYWYRQTLGQGPEFLTYFQNEAQLEKSRLLSDRFSAERPKGSFSTLEIQRTEQGDSAMYLCASSPSAGTGKGYTFGSGTRLTVV.

The chain joins TRBV13 to TRBJ2-7; 8 bases match TRBD2. V was clipped by 5 bases and J by 6 bases; unmatched bases: 9. Germline values: CDR1 PRHDT, CDR2 FYEKMQ (reference sequence). The length of the CDR3 is 14 residues. The CDR3: CASSPGLAIGEQYF. CDR3 nucleotides: TGTGCCAGCAGCCCAGGACTAGCCATAGGCGAGCAGTACTTC. Together with reference TRBV13 and TRBJ2-7, the CDR3 gives the full variable domain: AAGVIQSPRHLIKEKRETATLKCYPIPRHDTVYWYQQGPGQDPQFLISFYEKMQSDKGSIPDRFSAQQFSDYHSELNMSSLELGDSALYFCASSPGLAIGEQYFGPGTRLTVT.

The CDR3 DNA reads as TGTGCCAGCAACCCGGGACTAGCGGAGACCAATGAGCAGTTCTTC. Translating gives CASNPGLAETNEQFF. This rearrangement joins TRBV5-6 to TRBJ2-1, with TRBD2 matching 11 bases. Germline V lookup: CDR1 SGHDT, CDR2 YYEEEE. V was pared by 6 bases and J by 6 bases, with 8 bases of the junction left unmatched. The CDR3 is made up of 15 amino acids.

This clone has more than one count but fewer than ten. This sequence joins TRBV7-8 and TRBJ1-2, with TRBD1 matching 7 bases. Germline lookup yields CDR1 SGHVS and CDR2 FQNEAQ. This CDR3 comprises 15 residues. J was trimmed by 2 bases and V by 7 bases; bases with no gene match: 10. CDR3 protein: CASTTLAGGNYGYTF. CDR3 DNA sequence: TGTGCCAGCACCACCTTGGCAGGGGGGAACTATGGCTACACCTTC.